The rows below give T cell receptor beta chains drawn from one sample of a study of T cell repertoires in cytomegalovirus infection. These receptors' antigens are unknown. TCRdb itself ran the reads through MiXCR, one entry per CDR3 protein. In the table there are some 940,000 distinct CDR3 sequences, 30% to 40% of which are singletons. The input for sequencing was cultured CD8+ T cells from PBMCs, taken from culture after CMV antigen stimulation. These receptors were obtained from a human donor in good health (CMV status not recorded). Some clones in this sample may be carry-over from other donors' samples. Both conserved end residues are part of each CDR3. A D gene is named only where the DNA matches it firmly. Where a row states a size, it is once, few, many or the class of an expanded clone; other rows omit it.

abundance: few
v_gene: TRBV4-3
j_gene: TRBJ1-2
d_gene: .
CDR3nt: TGCGCCAGCAGCCAAGCCACAAGGGGAGCTAACTATGGCTACACCTTC
CDR3aa: CASSQATRGANYGYTF

abundance: few
v_gene: TRBV27
j_gene: TRBJ2-2
d_gene: TRBD2
CDR3nt: TGTGCCAGCACCCTCCGGATTAGCGGGGCTGGGGAGCTGTTTTTT
CDR3aa: CASTLRISGAGELFF

abundance: .
v_gene: TRBV28
j_gene: TRBJ2-1
d_gene: .
CDR3nt: TGTGCCAGCACCCCTCGGGGCTATACCTACAATGAGCAGTTCTTC
CDR3aa: CASTPRGYTYNEQFF

abundance: few
v_gene: TRBV19
j_gene: TRBJ2-1
d_gene: .
CDR3nt: TGTGCCAGTAGTATCTCTGACCAAGGGCATGAGCAGTTCTTC
CDR3aa: CASSISDQGHEQFF

abundance: few
v_gene: TRBV28
j_gene: TRBJ1-2
d_gene: .
CDR3nt: TGTGCCAGCAGTCCAAAACCCTATGGCTACACCTTC
CDR3aa: CASSPKPYGYTF

abundance: .
v_gene: TRBV6-1
j_gene: TRBJ1-1
d_gene: .
CDR3nt: TGTGCCAGCAATAGGAACACTGAAGCTTTCTTT
CDR3aa: CASNRNTEAFF

abundance: .
v_gene: TRBV4-3
j_gene: TRBJ2-1
d_gene: TRBD2
CDR3nt: TGCGCCAGCAGCCAAGACTACGCGGGGGGGCCCTATGAGCAGTTCTTC
CDR3aa: CASSQDYAGGPYEQFF

abundance: .
v_gene: TRBV6-2/TRBV6-3
j_gene: TRBJ1-2
d_gene: .
CDR3nt: TGTGCCAGCAGTTACAACAGGGTGAACGGCTACACCTTC
CDR3aa: CASSYNRVNGYTF

abundance: few
v_gene: TRBV12-3/TRBV12-4
j_gene: TRBJ1-2
d_gene: .
CDR3nt: TGTGCCAGCAGTAGTTCGACCAAGGCTAACTATGGCTACACCTTC
CDR3aa: CASSSSTKANYGYTF

abundance: .
v_gene: TRBV9
j_gene: TRBJ2-1
d_gene: TRBD2
CDR3nt: TGTGCCAGCAGCGTTAGCGGGGGGAGTGGAGATGAGCAGTTCTTC
CDR3aa: CASSVSGGSGDEQFF

abundance: few
v_gene: TRBV2
j_gene: TRBJ2-3
d_gene: .
CDR3nt: TGTGCCAGCATCGTGACAGATACGCAGTATTTT
CDR3aa: CASIVTDTQYF

abundance: .
v_gene: TRBV7-3
j_gene: TRBJ2-1
d_gene: TRBD2
CDR3nt: TGTGCCAGCAGATCTCTAGCGGGGGGGCTCTATGAGCAGTTCTTC
CDR3aa: CASRSLAGGLYEQFF

abundance: .
v_gene: TRBV5-6
j_gene: TRBJ2-1
d_gene: TRBD2
CDR3nt: TGTGCCAGCAGACAGAGCGGGACCAGCTCCTACAATGAGCAGTTCTTC
CDR3aa: CASRQSGTSSYNEQFF

abundance: many
v_gene: TRBV6-8
j_gene: TRBJ2-3
d_gene: .
CDR3nt: TGTGCCAGCAGGAGGGCAGATACGCAGTATTTT
CDR3aa: CASRRADTQYF

abundance: .
v_gene: TRBV10-2
j_gene: TRBJ2-7
d_gene: .
CDR3nt: TGCGCCAGCAGAAGGGGGGTCGAGCAGTACTTC
CDR3aa: CASRRGVEQYF

abundance: few
v_gene: TRBV28
j_gene: TRBJ1-2
d_gene: .
CDR3nt: TGTGCCAGCAGTTTAAGGGCCGAACGTTATGGCTACACCTTC
CDR3aa: CASSLRAERYGYTF

abundance: many
v_gene: TRBV7-9
j_gene: TRBJ2-3
d_gene: .
CDR3nt: TGTGCCAGCAGCTTAGGGGACAAGGCGCAGTATTTT
CDR3aa: CASSLGDKAQYF

abundance: .
v_gene: TRBV6-1
j_gene: TRBJ1-3
d_gene: .
CDR3nt: TGTGCCAGCAGTAACTACGTCTCTGGAAACACCATATATTTT
CDR3aa: CASSNYVSGNTIYF